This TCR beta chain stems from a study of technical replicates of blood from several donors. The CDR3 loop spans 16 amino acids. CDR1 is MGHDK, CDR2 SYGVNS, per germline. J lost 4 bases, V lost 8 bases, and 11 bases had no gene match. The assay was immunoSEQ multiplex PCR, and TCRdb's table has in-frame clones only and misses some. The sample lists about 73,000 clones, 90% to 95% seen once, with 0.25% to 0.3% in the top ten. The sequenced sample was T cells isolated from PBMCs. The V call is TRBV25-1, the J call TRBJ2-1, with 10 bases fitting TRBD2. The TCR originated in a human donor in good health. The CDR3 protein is CASLGGGTSDYNEQFF. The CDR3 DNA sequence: TGTGCCAGCTTGGGGGGCGGGACTAGCGATTACAATGAGCAGTTCTTC.